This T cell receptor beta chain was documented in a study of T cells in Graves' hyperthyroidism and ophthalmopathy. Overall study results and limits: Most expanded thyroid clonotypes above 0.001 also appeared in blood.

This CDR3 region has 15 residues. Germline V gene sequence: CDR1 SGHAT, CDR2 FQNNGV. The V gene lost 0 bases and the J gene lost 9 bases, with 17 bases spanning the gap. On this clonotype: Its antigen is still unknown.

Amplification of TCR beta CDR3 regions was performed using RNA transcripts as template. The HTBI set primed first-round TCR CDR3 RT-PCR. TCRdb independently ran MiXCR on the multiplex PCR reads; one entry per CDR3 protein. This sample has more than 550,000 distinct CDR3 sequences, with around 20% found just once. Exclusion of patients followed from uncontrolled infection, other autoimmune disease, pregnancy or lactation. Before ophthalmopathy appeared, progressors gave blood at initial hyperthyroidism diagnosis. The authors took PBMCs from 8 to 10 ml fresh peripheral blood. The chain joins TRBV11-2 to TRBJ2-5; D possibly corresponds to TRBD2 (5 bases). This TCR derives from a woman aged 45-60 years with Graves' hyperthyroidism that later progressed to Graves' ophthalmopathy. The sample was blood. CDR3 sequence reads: CASSLDHDPVEAQYF. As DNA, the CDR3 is TGTGCCAGCAGCTTAGATCACGATCCGGTGGAGGCCCAGTACTTC.